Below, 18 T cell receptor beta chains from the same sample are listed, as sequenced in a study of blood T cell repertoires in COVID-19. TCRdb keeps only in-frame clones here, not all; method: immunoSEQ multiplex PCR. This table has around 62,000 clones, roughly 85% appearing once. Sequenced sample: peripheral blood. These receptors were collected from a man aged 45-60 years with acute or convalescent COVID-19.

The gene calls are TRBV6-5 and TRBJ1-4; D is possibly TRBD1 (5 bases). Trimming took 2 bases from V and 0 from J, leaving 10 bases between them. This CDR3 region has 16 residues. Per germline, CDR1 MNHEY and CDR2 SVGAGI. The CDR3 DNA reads TGTGCCAGCAGTTACGCCTCGACAGCAACTAATGAAAAACTGTTTTTT. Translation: CASSYASTATNEKLFF.

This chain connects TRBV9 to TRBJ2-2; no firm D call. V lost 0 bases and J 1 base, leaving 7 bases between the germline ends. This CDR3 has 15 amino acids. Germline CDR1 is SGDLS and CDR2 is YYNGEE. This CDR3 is CASSVGSVNTGELFF. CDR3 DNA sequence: TGTGCCAGCAGCGTAGGAAGCGTGAACACCGGGGAGCTGTTTTTT.

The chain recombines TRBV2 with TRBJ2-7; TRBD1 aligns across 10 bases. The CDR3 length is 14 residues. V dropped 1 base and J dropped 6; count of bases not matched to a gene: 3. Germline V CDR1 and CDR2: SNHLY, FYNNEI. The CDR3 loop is CASSEGTGGIEQYF. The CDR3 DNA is TGTGCCAGCAGTGAAGGGACAGGGGGTATCGAGCAGTACTTC.

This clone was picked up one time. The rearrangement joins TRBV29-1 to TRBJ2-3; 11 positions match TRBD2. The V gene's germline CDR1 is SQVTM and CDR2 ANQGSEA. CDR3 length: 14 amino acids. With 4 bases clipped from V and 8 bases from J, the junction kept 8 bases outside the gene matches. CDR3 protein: CSVVVAGGLGTQYF. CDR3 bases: TGCAGCGTTGTAGTAGCGGGGGGGCTTGGTACGCAGTATTTT.

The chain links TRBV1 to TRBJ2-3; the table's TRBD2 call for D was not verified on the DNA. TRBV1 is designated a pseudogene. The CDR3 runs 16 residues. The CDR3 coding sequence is TGCACCAGCAGCCAATCTCCGGGGGGGAGCACAGATACGCAGTATTTT. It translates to CTSSQSPGGSTDTQYF.

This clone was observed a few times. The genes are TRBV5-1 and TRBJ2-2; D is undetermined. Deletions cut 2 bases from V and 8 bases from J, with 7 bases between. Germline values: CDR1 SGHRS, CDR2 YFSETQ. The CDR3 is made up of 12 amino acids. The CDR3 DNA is TGCGCCAGCAGCTTCCGTCGGGGGGAGCTGTTTTTT. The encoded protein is CASSFRRGELFF.

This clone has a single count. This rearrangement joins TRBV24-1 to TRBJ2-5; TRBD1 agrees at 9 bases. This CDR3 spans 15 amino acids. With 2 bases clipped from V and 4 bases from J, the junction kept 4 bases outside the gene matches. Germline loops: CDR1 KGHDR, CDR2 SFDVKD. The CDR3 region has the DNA TGTGCCACCAGTGATTCGGGACAGGGTGGAGAGACCCAGTACTTC. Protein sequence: CATSDSGQGGETQYF.

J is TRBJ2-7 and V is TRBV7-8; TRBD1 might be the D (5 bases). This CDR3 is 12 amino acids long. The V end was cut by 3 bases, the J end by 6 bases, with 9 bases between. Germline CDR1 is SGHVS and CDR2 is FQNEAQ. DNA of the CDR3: TGTGCCAGCAGCTTGACAGTCGGCGAGCAGTACGTC. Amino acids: CASSLTVGEQYV.

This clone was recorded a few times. CDR3 coding DNA: TGTGCCAGCAGTCCCAGGGAAGGCTACACCTTC. This codes for CASSPREGYTF. The rearrangement joins TRBV2 to TRBJ1-2, with a tentative D call TRBD1 (5 bases). Germline V gene data show CDR1 as SNHLY and CDR2 as FYNNEI. V lost 5 bases and J lost 8, with 9 bases in between. The CDR3 is 11 residues long. The full variable domain, in which reference TRBV2 and TRBJ1-2 provide the parts outside the CDR3, is EPEVTQTPSHQVTQMGQEVILRCVPISNHLYFYWYRQILGQKVEFLVSFYNNEISEKSEIFDDQFSVERPDGSNFTLKIRSTKLEDSAMYFCASSPREGYTFGSGTRLTVV.

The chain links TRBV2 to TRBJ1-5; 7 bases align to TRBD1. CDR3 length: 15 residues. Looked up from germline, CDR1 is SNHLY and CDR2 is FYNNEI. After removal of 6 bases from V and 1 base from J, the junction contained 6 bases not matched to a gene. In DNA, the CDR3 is TGTGCCAGCAGATTAGGGACAGCAAGCAATCAGCCCCAGCATTTT. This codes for CASRLGTASNQPQHF.

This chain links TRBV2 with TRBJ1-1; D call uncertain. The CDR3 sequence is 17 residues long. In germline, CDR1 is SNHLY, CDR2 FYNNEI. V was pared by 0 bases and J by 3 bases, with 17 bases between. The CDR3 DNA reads TGTGCCAGCAGTGAAGCGCCCCTTTGGGGAGACCACACTGAAGCTTTCTTT. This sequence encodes CASSEAPLWGDHTEAFF.

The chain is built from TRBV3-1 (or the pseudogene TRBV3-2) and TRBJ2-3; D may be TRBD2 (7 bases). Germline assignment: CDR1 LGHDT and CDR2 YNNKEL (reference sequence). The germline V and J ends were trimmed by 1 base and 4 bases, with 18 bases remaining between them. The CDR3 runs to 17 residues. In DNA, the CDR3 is TGTGCCAGCAGCCAAGTGCCTCTAGGGGGGGGTTCAGATACGCAGTATTTT. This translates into CASSQVPLGGGSDTQYF.

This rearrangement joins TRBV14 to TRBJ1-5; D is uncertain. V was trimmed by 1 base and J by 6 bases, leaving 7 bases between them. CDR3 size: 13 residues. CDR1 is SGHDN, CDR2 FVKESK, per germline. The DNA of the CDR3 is TGTGCCAGCAGCCAAGGGGGAGTTCAGCCCCAGCATTTT. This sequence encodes CASSQGGVQPQHF.

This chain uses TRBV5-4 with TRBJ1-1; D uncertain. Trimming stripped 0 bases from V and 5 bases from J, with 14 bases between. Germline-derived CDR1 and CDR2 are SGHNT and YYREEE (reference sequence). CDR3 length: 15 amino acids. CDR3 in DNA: TGTGCCAGCAGCTTGGGTTCAGAGAAGAGGACTGAAGCTTTCTTT. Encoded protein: CASSLGSEKRTEAFF. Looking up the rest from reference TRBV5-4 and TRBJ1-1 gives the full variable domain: ETGVTQSPTHLIKTRGQQVTLRCSSQSGHNTVSWYQQALGQGPQFIFQYYREEENGRGNFPPRFSGLQFPNYSSELNVNALELDDSALYLCASSLGSEKRTEAFFGQGTRLTVV.

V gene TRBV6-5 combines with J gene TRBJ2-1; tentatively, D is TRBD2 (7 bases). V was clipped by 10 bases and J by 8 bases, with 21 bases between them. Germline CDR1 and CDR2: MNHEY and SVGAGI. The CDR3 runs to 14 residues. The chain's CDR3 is CATGEGGEFDEQFF. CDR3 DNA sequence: TGTGCCACGGGGGAAGGGGGGGAGTTTGATGAGCAGTTCTTC.

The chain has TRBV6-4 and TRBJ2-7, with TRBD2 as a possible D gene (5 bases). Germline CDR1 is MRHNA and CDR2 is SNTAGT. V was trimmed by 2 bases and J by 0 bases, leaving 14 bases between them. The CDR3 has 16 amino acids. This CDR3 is CASSDPGLYSSYEQYV. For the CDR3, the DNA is TGTGCCAGCAGTGACCCCGGACTCTATAGCTCCTACGAGCAGTACGTC.

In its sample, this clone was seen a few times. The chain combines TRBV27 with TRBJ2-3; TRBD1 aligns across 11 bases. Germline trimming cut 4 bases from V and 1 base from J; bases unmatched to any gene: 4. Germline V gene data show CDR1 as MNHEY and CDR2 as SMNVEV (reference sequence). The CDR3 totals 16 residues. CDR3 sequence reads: CASSSGQGARTDTQYF. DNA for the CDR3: TGTGCCAGCAGTTCCGGACAGGGGGCCCGCACAGATACGCAGTATTTT.

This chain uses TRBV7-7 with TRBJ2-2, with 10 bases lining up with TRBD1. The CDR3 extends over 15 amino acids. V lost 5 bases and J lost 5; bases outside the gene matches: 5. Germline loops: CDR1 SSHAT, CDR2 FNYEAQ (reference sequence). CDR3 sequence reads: CASSPTGQGTGELFF. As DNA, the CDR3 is TGTGCCAGCAGCCCCACGGGACAGGGGACCGGGGAGCTGTTTTTT.